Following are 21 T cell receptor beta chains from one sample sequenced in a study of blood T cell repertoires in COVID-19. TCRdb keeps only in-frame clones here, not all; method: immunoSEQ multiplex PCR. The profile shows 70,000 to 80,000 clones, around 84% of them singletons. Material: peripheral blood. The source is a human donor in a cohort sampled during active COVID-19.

CDR3 sequence reads: CASRGQGNEQYF. For the CDR3, the DNA is TGTGCCAGCAGGGGACAGGGTAACGAGCAGTACTTC. This chain links TRBV2 with TRBJ2-7; 9 nucleotides line up with TRBD1. This CDR3 region has 12 residues. J gave up 5 bases and V 6 bases, and 2 bases lay outside the gene matches. CDR1 and CDR2 (germline): SNHLY, FYNNEI.

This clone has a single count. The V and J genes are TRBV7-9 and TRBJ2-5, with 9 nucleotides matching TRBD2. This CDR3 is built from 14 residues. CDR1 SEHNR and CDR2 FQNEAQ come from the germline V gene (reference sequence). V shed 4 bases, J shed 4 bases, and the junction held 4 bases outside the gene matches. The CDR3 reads CASSSSGKGETQYF. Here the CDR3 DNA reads TGTGCCAGCAGCTCTAGCGGGAAGGGAGAGACCCAGTACTTC.

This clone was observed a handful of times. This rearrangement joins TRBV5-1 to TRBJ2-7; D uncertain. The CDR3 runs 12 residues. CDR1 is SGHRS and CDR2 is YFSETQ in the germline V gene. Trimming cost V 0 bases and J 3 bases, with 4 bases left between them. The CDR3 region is CASSLVHYEQYF. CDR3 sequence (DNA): TGCGCCAGCAGCTTGGTACACTACGAGCAGTACTTC.

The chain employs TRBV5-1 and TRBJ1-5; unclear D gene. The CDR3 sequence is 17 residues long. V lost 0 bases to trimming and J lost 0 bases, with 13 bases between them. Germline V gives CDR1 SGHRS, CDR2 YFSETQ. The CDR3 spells CASSLGPGVDSNQPQHF. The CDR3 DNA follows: TGCGCCAGCAGCTTGGGACCCGGGGTTGATAGCAATCAGCCCCAGCATTTT.

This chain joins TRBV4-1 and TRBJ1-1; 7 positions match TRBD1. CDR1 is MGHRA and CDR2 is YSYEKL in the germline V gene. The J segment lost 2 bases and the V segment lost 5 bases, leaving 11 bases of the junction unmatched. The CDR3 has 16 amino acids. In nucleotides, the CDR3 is TGCGCCAGCAGCAAACTTGAACAGGGGAGAAACACTGAAGCTTTCTTT. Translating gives CASSKLEQGRNTEAFF.

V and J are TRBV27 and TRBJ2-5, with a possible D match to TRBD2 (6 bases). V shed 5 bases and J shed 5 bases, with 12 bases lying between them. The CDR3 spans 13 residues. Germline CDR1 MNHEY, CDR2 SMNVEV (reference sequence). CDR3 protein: CASSPAGQETQYF. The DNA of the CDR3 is TGTGCCAGCAGTCCTGCGGGGCAGGAGACCCAGTACTTC.

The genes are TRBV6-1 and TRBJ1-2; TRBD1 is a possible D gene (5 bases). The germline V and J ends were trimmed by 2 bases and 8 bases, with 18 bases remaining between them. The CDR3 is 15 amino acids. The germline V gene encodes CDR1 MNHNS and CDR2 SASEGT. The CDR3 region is CASSELGGLNGGYTF. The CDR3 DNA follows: TGTGCCAGCAGTGAATTGGGGGGACTCAACGGCGGCTACACCTTC.

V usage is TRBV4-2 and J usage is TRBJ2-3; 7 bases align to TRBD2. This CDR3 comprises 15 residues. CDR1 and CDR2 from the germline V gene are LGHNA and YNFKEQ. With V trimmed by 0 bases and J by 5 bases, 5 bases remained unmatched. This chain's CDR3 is CASSQDPAGIDTQYF. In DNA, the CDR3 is TGTGCCAGCAGCCAAGACCCAGCGGGAATAGATACGCAGTATTTT.

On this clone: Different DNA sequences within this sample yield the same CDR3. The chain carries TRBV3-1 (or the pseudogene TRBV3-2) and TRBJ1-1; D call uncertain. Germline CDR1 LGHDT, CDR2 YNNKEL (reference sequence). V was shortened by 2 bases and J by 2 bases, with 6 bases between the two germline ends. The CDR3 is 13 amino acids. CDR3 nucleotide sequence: TGTGCCAGCAGCCAATCGGGAAACACTGAAGCTTTCTTT. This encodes CASSQSGNTEAFF.

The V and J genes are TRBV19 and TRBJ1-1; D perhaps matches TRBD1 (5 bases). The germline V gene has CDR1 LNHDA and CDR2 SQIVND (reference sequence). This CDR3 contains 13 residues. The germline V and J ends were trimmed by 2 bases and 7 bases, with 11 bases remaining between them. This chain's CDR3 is CASSISRQLEAFF. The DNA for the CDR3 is TGTGCCAGTAGTATATCGCGACAGCTTGAAGCTTTCTTT. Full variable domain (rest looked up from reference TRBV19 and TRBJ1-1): DGGITQSPKYLFRKEGQNVTLSCEQNLNHDAMYWYRQDPGQGLRLIYYSQIVNDFQKGDIAEGYSVSREKKESFPLTVTSAQKNPTAFYLCASSISRQLEAFFGQGTRLTVV.

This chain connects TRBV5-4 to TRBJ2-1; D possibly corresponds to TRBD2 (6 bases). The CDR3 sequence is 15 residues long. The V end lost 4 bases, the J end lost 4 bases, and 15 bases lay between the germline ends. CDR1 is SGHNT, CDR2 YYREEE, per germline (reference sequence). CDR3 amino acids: CASSPTLAEYNEQFF. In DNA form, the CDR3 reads TGTGCCAGCAGCCCAACACTAGCAGAGTACAATGAGCAGTTCTTC.

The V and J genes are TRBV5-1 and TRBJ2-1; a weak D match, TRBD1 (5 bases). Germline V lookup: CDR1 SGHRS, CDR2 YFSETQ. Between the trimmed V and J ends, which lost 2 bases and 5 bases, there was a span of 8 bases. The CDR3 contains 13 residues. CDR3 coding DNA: TGCGCCAGCAGCTTCTTGGGGCACAATGAGCAGTTCTTC. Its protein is CASSFLGHNEQFF.

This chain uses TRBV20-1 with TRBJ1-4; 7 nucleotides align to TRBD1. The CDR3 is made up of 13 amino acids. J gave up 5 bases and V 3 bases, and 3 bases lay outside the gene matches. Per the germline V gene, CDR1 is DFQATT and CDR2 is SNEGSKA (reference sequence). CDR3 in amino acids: CSASIQGNEKLFF. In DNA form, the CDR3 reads TGCAGTGCTAGTATACAGGGGAATGAAAAACTGTTTTTT.

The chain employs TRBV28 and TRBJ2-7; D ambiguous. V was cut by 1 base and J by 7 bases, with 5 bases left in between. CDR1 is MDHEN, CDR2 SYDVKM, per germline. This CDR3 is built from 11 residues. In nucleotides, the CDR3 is TGTGCCAGCAGTTTATCGGAGGAGCAGTACTTC. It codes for CASSLSEEQYF.

CDR3 sequence: CASSLRGGYTF. CDR3 sequence (DNA): TGTGCCAGCAGTTTAAGAGGGGGCTACACCTTC. The chain combines TRBV12-3 or TRBV12-4 with TRBJ1-2; D remains ambiguous. Deletions cut 2 bases from V and 8 bases from J, with 6 bases between. This CDR3 comprises 11 residues.

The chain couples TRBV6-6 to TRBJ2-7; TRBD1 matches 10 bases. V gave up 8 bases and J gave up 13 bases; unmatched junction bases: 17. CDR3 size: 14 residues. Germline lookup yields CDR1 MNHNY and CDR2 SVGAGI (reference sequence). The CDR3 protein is CASHPADRGPSVYF. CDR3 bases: TGTGCCAGCCACCCCGCCGACAGGGGGCCCTCGGTCTACTTC.

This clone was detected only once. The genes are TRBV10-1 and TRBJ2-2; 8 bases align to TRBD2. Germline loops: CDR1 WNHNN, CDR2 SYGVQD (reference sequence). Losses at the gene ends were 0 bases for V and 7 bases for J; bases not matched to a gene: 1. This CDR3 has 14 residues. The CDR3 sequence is CASSESGTSGELFF. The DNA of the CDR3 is TGCGCCAGCAGTGAGTCGGGGACTAGCGGGGAGCTGTTTTTT.

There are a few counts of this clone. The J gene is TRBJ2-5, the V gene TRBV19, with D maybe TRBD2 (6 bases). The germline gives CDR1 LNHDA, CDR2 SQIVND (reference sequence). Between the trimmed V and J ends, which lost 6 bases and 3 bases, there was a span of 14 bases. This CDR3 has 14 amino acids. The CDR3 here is CASSLIGGKETQYF. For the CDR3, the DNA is TGTGCCAGTAGCCTGATCGGGGGAAAAGAGACCCAGTACTTC. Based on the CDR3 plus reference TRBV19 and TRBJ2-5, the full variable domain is DGGITQSPKYLFRKEGQNVTLSCEQNLNHDAMYWYRQDPGQGLRLIYYSQIVNDFQKGDIAEGYSVSREKKESFPLTVTSAQKNPTAFYLCASSLIGGKETQYFGPGTRLLVL.

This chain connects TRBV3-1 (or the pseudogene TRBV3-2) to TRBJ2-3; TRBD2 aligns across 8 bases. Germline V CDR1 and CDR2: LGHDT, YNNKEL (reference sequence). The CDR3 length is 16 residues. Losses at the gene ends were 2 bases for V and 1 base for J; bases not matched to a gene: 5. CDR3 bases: TGTGCCAGCAGCCAATCCGGGAGGGGGGGCACAGATACGCAGTATTTT. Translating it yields CASSQSGRGGTDTQYF.

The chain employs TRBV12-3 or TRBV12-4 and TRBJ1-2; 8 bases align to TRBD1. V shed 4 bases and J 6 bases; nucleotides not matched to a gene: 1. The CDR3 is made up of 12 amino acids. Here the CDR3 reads CASSSDRDGYTF. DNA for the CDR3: TGTGCCAGCAGTTCGGACAGGGATGGCTACACCTTC.

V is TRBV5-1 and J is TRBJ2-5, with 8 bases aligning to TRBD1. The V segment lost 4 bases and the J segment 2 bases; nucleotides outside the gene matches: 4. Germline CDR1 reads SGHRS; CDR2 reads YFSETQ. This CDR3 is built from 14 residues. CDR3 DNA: TGCGCCAGCAGCACCACAGGGGGTCAAGAGACCCAGTACTTC. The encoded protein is CASSTTGGQETQYF.